This T cell receptor (beta chain) was captured by sequencing in a study of T-cell reconstitution after alpha-beta-depleted transplantation in children. This clonotype was recorded at least ten times. Construction of the TCRbeta library involved unique molecular identifiers. TCRdb redid the calling of the PCR reads with MiXCR, one entry per CDR3 protein. The repertoire includes 55,000 to 70,000 distinct CDR3 sequences, about a tenth of them detected once, and under 15% sits in the top ten. This CDR3 has 16 amino acids. V shed 6 bases and J shed 7 bases, with 27 bases lying between them. Germline lookup yields CDR1 SQVTM and CDR2 ANQGSEA.

The sample in question was PBMCs, obtained before TCRalphabeta/CD19-depleted stem cell transplant. The source is a boy between 10 and 17 years old with acute myeloid leukemia, due to receive a stem cell transplant. The chain recombines TRBV29-1 with TRBJ2-5; D unresolved. CDR3 in DNA: TGCAGCGTCCAACCTTTTCCAGCTCTCACTAAAGGGACCCAGTACTTC. Protein product: CSVQPFPALTKGTQYF.